This T cell receptor (beta chain) was retrieved from a study of T cells expressing NK-cell markers. Study-level background: Sorted CD3+CD56+NKG2C+, CD3+CD56+NKG2C- and CD3+CD56-NKG2C+ T-cell subsets were beta-chain profiled. HCMV seropositivity marked seven of the eight sequenced donors; one was seronegative.

TCRdb re-called the 5' RACE reads and shows each CDR3 protein once, DNA omitted. Its table records more than 250,000 distinct CDR3 sequences. CDR1 DFQATT and CDR2 SNEGSKA come from the germline V gene (reference sequence). The CDR3 runs 14 residues. The chain joins TRBV20-1 to TRBJ2-1; TCRdb's D gene call, TRBD1, goes unchecked for lack of DNA. The source is a man younger than 30 in good health. Material for sequencing was blood T cells: a sorted CD56 or NKG2C T cell subset, CD4+ or CD8+ T cells, or bulk PBMC T cells (not recorded which). CDR3 loop: CSAQTGRNYNEQFF.